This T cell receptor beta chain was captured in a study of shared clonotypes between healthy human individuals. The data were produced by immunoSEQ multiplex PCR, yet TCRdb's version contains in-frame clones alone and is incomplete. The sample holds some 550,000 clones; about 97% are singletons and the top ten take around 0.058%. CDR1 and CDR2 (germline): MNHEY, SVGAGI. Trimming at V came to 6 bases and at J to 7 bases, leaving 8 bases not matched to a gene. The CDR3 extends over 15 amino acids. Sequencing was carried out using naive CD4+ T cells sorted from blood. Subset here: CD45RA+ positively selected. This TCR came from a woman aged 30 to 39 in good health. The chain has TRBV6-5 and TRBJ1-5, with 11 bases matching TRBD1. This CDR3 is CASRRGQGEYQPQHF. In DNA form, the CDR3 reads TGTGCCAGCAGACGGGGACAGGGGGAGTACCAGCCCCAGCATTTT.